The 29 T cell receptor beta chains given below trace back to one sample, sequenced in a study of breast tumors, draining lymph nodes, adjacent tissues. From the multiplex PCR reads, TCRdb called clonotypes with MiXCR, one entry per CDR3 protein. The table lists 20,000 to 25,000 distinct CDR3 sequences, about half of them singletons. Input material: breast tumor tissue. The source is a female donor with breast cancer. Some clones in this sample may be carry-over from other donors' samples.

The chain's CDR3 is CASTDPGVNTEAFF. CDR3 nucleotide sequence: TGTGCCAGCACCGACCCAGGGGTGAACACTGAAGCTTTCTTT. The rearrangement joins TRBV5-4 to TRBJ1-1; D might be TRBD1 (6 bases). The CDR3 runs to 14 residues. Per the germline V gene, CDR1 is SGHNT and CDR2 is YYREEE (reference sequence). Trimming cost V 6 bases and J 0 bases, with 12 bases left between them. Full variable domain (missing parts from reference TRBV5-4 and TRBJ1-1): ETGVTQSPTHLIKTRGQQVTLRCSSQSGHNTVSWYQQALGQGPQFIFQYYREEENGRGNFPPRFSGLQFPNYSSELNVNALELDDSALYLCASTDPGVNTEAFFGQGTRLTVV.

The chain carries TRBV20-1 and TRBJ2-3; 9 positions agree with TRBD2. J gave up 11 bases and V 0 bases, and 18 bases lay outside the gene matches. The germline V gene encodes CDR1 DFQATT and CDR2 SNEGSKA (reference sequence). This CDR3 is built from 17 residues. In nucleotides, the CDR3 is TGCAGTGCTAGAGATCTTCTATTGCGGGAGGGATGGAATGAGCAGTATTTT. Translating it yields CSARDLLLREGWNEQYF.

On this clonotype itself: Since no conserved phenylalanine or tryptophan closes the CDR3, a read error is the likely cause. No DNA is shown, since the ends of the CDR3 on it are uncertain; the CDR3 is the one TCRdb lists. The rearrangement uses TRBV14 and TRBJ2-3; the table's TRBD1 call for D was not verified on the DNA. The CDR3 extends over 15 residues, inclusive of both ends. The germline V gene encodes CDR1 SGHDN and CDR2 FVKESK. CDR3 sequence reads: CASSQGTGGTDTPHY.

This clonotype was seen at least ten times. This chain uses TRBV7-2 with TRBJ2-5; TRBD2 matches at 11 bases. Germline loops: CDR1 SGHTA, CDR2 FQGNSA. The CDR3 is 15 amino acids. V lost 5 bases to trimming and J lost 5 bases; unmatched junction nucleotides: 7. CDR3 bases: TGTGCCAGCAGCGTCTCACTAGCGGGGGTGGAGACCCAGTACTTC. It codes for CASSVSLAGVETQYF. Filled out from reference TRBV7-2 and TRBJ2-5, the complete variable domain reads GAGVSQSPSNKVTEKGKDVELRCDPISGHTALYWYRQSLGQGLEFLIYFQGNSAPDKSGLPSDRFSAERTGGSVSTLTIQRTQQEDSAVYLCASSVSLAGVETQYFGPGTRLLVL.

V is TRBV27 and J is TRBJ2-2, with D unresolved. The V gene lost 6 bases and the J gene lost 3 bases, with 14 bases spanning the gap. This CDR3 contains 15 residues. Germline assignment: CDR1 MNHEY and CDR2 SMNVEV (reference sequence). The CDR3 region has the DNA TGTGCCAGCAGGCCAGCCTGGGATTACACCGGGGAGCTGTTTTTT. Residues: CASRPAWDYTGELFF.

V is TRBV20-1 and J is TRBJ1-6, with 12 bases fitting TRBD1. The CDR3 length is 16 residues. The trim removed 3 bases at V and 9 bases at J, leaving 9 bases unmatched. CDR1 DFQATT and CDR2 SNEGSKA come from the germline V gene (reference sequence). In DNA form, the CDR3 reads TGCAGTGCTAGTAAGGGGACAGGGGGCGCAGGTTCACCCCTCCACTTT. This codes for CSASKGTGGAGSPLHF.

This clonotype was seen a single time. This sequence joins TRBV7-9 and TRBJ2-3; 10 bases map to TRBD2. The CDR3 totals 16 residues. Germline V lookup: CDR1 SEHNR, CDR2 FQNEAQ (reference sequence). Losses at the gene ends were 2 bases for V and 11 bases for J; bases not matched to a gene: 13. CDR3: CASSLIGVSGRNEQYF. The CDR3 bases are TGTGCCAGCAGCTTAATAGGGGTTAGCGGGAGGAATGAGCAGTATTTT.

The rearrangement uses TRBV24-1 and TRBJ2-3; 11 positions agree with TRBD2. Germline V gene data show CDR1 as KGHDR and CDR2 as SFDVKD. Losses at the gene ends were 4 bases for V and 4 bases for J; bases not matched to a gene: 6. This CDR3 comprises 16 residues. The CDR3 nucleotides are TGTGCCACCAGTGACTACCTAGCGGGAGGTGCAGATACGCAGTATTTT. Its protein is CATSDYLAGGADTQYF.

This clonotype appeared many times. V is TRBV5-1 and J is TRBJ1-1, with 8 bases lining up with TRBD1. The V gene end was trimmed by 7 bases and the J gene end by 4 bases; junction bases not matched to a gene: 9. The CDR3 runs 14 residues. Looked up from germline, CDR1 is SGHRS and CDR2 is YFSETQ. The CDR3: CASCLDRGITEAFF. As DNA, the CDR3 is TGCGCCAGCTGCCTTGACAGGGGAATCACTGAAGCTTTCTTT.

This clonotype was found once. The genes are TRBV10-3 and TRBJ1-4, with D hard to call. The germline V and J ends were trimmed by 3 bases and 14 bases, with 13 bases remaining between them. The CDR3 is 12 residues long. Germline V gene lookup returns CDR1 ENHRY and CDR2 SYGVKD. Written as DNA, the CDR3 is TGTGCCATCAGTGAAGAGGGAGTGAGGCTGTTTTTT. Amino acid sequence: CAISEEGVRLFF.

This clonotype occurred many times. Possible read error: a much larger clone is one base away. The V and J genes are TRBV5-8 and TRBJ2-1; D gene uncertain. The CDR3 extends over 15 amino acids. The V gene's germline CDR1 is SGHTS and CDR2 YDEGEE. Trimming removed 4 bases at V and 6 bases at J, with 17 bases between. This CDR3 is CASSGWVPGGNEQFF. For the CDR3, the DNA is TGTGCCAGCAGCGGGTGGGTCCCAGGCGGCAATGAGCAGTTCTTC.

This clonotype was found many times. V gene TRBV30 combines with J gene TRBJ1-6, with D tentatively TRBD1 (5 bases). CDR3 length: 13 amino acids. The V end was cut by 3 bases, the J end by 7 bases, with 10 bases between. Germline CDR1 is GTSNPN and CDR2 is SVGIG (reference sequence). The CDR3 DNA reads TGTGCCTGGAGAAGGGGTGGGAATTCACCCCTCCACTTT. It encodes CAWRRGGNSPLHF.

The V gene is TRBV29-1, the J gene TRBJ1-3; D may be TRBD1 (5 bases). The V end lost 7 bases, the J end lost 0 bases, and 10 bases lay between the germline ends. The CDR3 is made up of 13 amino acids. The germline CDR1 and CDR2 sequences are SQVTM and ANQGSEA. This CDR3 is CSADSASGNTIYF. CDR3 nucleotides: TGCAGCGCAGACAGTGCCTCTGGAAACACCATATATTTT.

The chain has TRBV7-3 and TRBJ2-5, with 7 bases matching TRBD1. CDR3 size: 15 residues. Trimming cost V 4 bases and J 1 base; bases outside gene matches: 6. The germline CDR1 and CDR2 sequences are SGHTA and FQGTGA. The CDR3 DNA sequence: TGTGCCAGCAGCTCGGCGACAGGGTCCCAAGAGACCCAGTACTTC. As protein: CASSSATGSQETQYF.

The chain couples TRBV20-1 to TRBJ2-1, with 13 bases that match TRBD2. The CDR3 has 17 amino acids. Trimming at V came to 3 bases and at J to 2 bases, leaving 7 bases not matched to a gene. From germline, CDR1 is DFQATT and CDR2 SNEGSKA (reference sequence). This CDR3 reads CSARGLAGTKAYNEQFF. CDR3 DNA sequence: TGCAGTGCTAGGGGACTAGCGGGAACTAAAGCCTACAATGAGCAGTTCTTC.

This clonotype was recorded at least ten times. The chain employs TRBV6-2 or TRBV6-3 and TRBJ1-5; the match to TRBD1 covers 9 bases. The germline V gene has CDR1 MNHEY and CDR2 SVGEGT. V trimming: 4 bases; J trimming: 6 bases; junction bases outside the gene matches: 7. The CDR3 is made up of 15 amino acids. CDR3 nucleotides: TGTGCCAGCAGTTCAACAGGGGGCTTGTTTCAGCCCCAGCATTTT. Translation gives CASSSTGGLFQPQHF.

By share, this clonotype ranks as medium-sized. The chain links TRBV10-2 to TRBJ2-3, with 12 nucleotides matching TRBD2. The CDR3 has 14 amino acids. Germline-derived CDR1 and CDR2 are WSHSY and SAAADI. V lost 6 bases to trimming and J lost 6 bases; unmatched junction nucleotides: 4. The CDR3 nucleotides read TGCGCCAGCAGCCTAGCGGGAGGGAGTGATACGCAGTATTTT. The encoded protein is CASSLAGGSDTQYF.

CDR3 nucleotides: TGTGCCATCAGTGGACTCCCAGGGAATGAGCAGTTCTTC. Protein: CAISGLPGNEQFF. The V call is TRBV10-3, the J call TRBJ2-1, with D tentatively TRBD1 (5 bases). CDR1 ENHRY and CDR2 SYGVKD come from the germline V gene. Trimming took off 4 bases at V and 7 bases at J, with 11 bases between the two ends. The CDR3 is made up of 13 amino acids.

To note about this clonotype: A read error may explain this, as a much larger clone is one base away. The J gene is TRBJ1-6, the V gene TRBV6-6; TRBD1 agrees at 7 bases. CDR1 MNHNY and CDR2 SVGAGI come from the germline V gene (reference sequence). CDR3 size: 16 residues. The CDR3 protein is CASSPDRGRANSPLRF. The CDR3 region has the DNA TGTGCCAGCAGTCCGGATAGGGGGCGTGCAAATTCACCCCTCCGCTTT.

This clonotype is categorized as medium-sized. This CDR3 is CASNPGGVTDTQYF. The CDR3 DNA reads as TGCGCCAGCAACCCTGGAGGGGTCACAGATACGCAGTATTTT. This chain connects TRBV5-1 to TRBJ2-3; possible D gene TRBD2, 6 bases. Germline lookup yields CDR1 SGHRS and CDR2 YFSETQ. Trimming left V 6 bases short and J 2 bases short, with 13 bases between. This CDR3 region has 14 residues.

Only one count was recorded for this clonotype. The genes are TRBV5-1 and TRBJ1-6; D is uncertain. V was shortened by 4 bases and J by 7 bases, with 15 bases between the two germline ends. The CDR3 length is 15 residues. The germline V gene encodes CDR1 SGHRS and CDR2 YFSETQ. CDR3 DNA: TGCGCCAGCAGCCTGAGGTCCACAGAGAATTCACCCCTCCACTTT. Residues: CASSLRSTENSPLHF.

At least ten counts were recorded for this clonotype. This could be a read error, since a much larger clone is one nucleotide away. The V gene is TRBV7-2, the J gene TRBJ2-7, with D possibly being TRBD2 (6 bases). The length of the CDR3 is 14 residues. Germline V gene sequence: CDR1 SGHTA, CDR2 FQGNSA. The CDR3 loop is CPSSLAGTPYEQYF. Written as DNA, the CDR3 is TGTCCCAGCAGCTTAGCCGGGACTCCCTACGAGCAGTACTTC. Complete variable domain (other parts from reference TRBV7-2 and TRBJ2-7): GAGVSQSPSNKVTEKGKDVELRCDPISGHTALYWYRQSLGQGLEFLIYFQGNSAPDKSGLPSDRFSAERTGGSVSTLTIQRTQQEDSAVYLCPSSLAGTPYEQYFGPGTRLTVT.

In its sample, this clonotype was seen many times. J is TRBJ2-2 and V is TRBV19; TRBD2 agrees at 12 bases. With V trimmed by 5 bases and J by 3 bases, 13 bases remained unmatched. From germline, CDR1 is LNHDA and CDR2 SQIVND (reference sequence). The CDR3 is 19 amino acids. CDR3 region: CASSRGALAGGLDTGELFF. For the CDR3, the DNA is TGTGCCAGTAGTCGGGGGGCACTAGCGGGAGGTTTAGACACCGGGGAGCTGTTTTTT.

The V and J genes are TRBV10-3 and TRBJ1-6, with 12 bases that match TRBD1. Germline values: CDR1 ENHRY, CDR2 SYGVKD. V trimming: 5 bases; J trimming: 10 bases; junction bases outside the gene matches: 6. The CDR3 is 15 residues long. CDR3 region: CAISTGTGGASPLHF. The CDR3 nucleotides read TGTGCCATCAGTACCGGGACAGGGGGCGCCTCACCCCTCCACTTT.

CDR3 bases: TGTGCCAGCAGCTTTAGGGCAGGGGCAGATACGCAGTATTTT. Its protein product is CASSFRAGADTQYF. The chain links TRBV11-3 to TRBJ2-3; D possibly corresponds to TRBD1 (6 bases). The CDR3 has 14 amino acids. Looked up from germline, CDR1 is SGHNT and CDR2 is YENEEA. Trimming cost V 3 bases and J 4 bases, with 11 bases left between them.

The gene calls are TRBV10-1 and TRBJ2-5; the match to TRBD2 covers 12 bases. V lost 9 bases to trimming and J lost 5 bases; unmatched junction nucleotides: 13. Looked up from germline, CDR1 is WNHNN and CDR2 is SYGVQD (reference sequence). This CDR3 spans 16 amino acids. CDR3 coding DNA: TGCGCCAGAGGGGGGGTGACTAGCGGGAGTAAGGAGACCCAGTACTTC. Encoded protein: CARGGVTSGSKETQYF.

This clonotype was recorded at least ten times. The V call is TRBV5-4, the J call TRBJ2-1; 10 bases map to TRBD2. This CDR3 spans 15 amino acids. Germline CDR1 is SGHNT and CDR2 is YYREEE (reference sequence). V was pared by 2 bases and J by 6 bases, with 5 bases of the junction left unmatched. CDR3 protein: CASSFGLADLNEQFF. The CDR3 DNA follows: TGTGCCAGCAGCTTCGGACTAGCGGACCTCAATGAGCAGTTCTTC. Drawing the rest from reference TRBV5-4 and TRBJ2-1, the complete variable domain is ETGVTQSPTHLIKTRGQQVTLRCSSQSGHNTVSWYQQALGQGPQFIFQYYREEENGRGNFPPRFSGLQFPNYSSELNVNALELDDSALYLCASSFGLADLNEQFFGPGTRLTVL.

By frequency in the sample, this clonotype is medium-sized. This chain joins TRBV20-1 and TRBJ1-5, with 11 bases identical to TRBD1. The CDR3 spans 15 residues. Trimming took 0 bases from V and 6 from J; bases not matched to a gene: 4. CDR1 is DFQATT, CDR2 SNEGSKA, per germline (reference sequence). The CDR3 coding sequence is TGCAGTGCTAGAGAGGGACAGGGGGAAAGTCAGCCCCAGCATTTT. It yields the protein CSAREGQGESQPQHF.

This clonotype qualifies as medium-sized. The rearrangement links TRBV20-1 to TRBJ2-1, with 9 bases fitting TRBD1. The trim removed 7 bases at V and 7 bases at J, leaving 2 bases unmatched. The CDR3 loop spans 11 amino acids. The germline V gene has CDR1 DFQATT and CDR2 SNEGSKA (reference sequence). The CDR3 nucleotides read TGCAGTGAACAGGGGGCTAATGAGCAGTTCTTC. This encodes CSEQGANEQFF.